The 24 T cell receptor beta chains below were found in one sample sequenced in a study of neoadjuvant nivolumab and ipilimumab in lung cancer. Measured with immunoSEQ multiplex PCR; TCRdb has only the in-frame clones, and not every one. The sample includes over 25,000 clones, 75% to 80% seen only once; the top ten take 15% to 20%. The sample consisted of tumor tissue, taken after neoadjuvant nivolumab, alone or with ipilimumab, at or shortly before surgery. These receptors came from an adult with non-small cell lung cancer.

This chain joins TRBV12-5 and TRBJ1-6; a possible D gene is TRBD1 (5 bases). CDR1 is LGHNT and CDR2 is FRNRAP in the germline V gene. V dropped 1 base and J dropped 4 bases, with 11 bases sitting between them. The CDR3 contains 16 residues. The CDR3 nucleotides read TGTGCTAGTGGTTTGGAAGACAGCCCTTATAATTCACCCCTCCACTTT. Translating it yields CASGLEDSPYNSPLHF.

This clone was observed a handful of times. The chain links TRBV5-1 to TRBJ2-5, with TRBD1 matching over 7 bases. This CDR3 has 13 amino acids. The junction had 3 bases not matched to a gene; V was cut back by 2 bases and J by 5 bases. CDR1 is SGHRS and CDR2 is YFSETQ in the germline V gene. The CDR3 is CASSLDRAETQYF. CDR3 DNA sequence: TGCGCCAGCAGCTTAGACAGGGCGGAGACCCAGTACTTC.

The V and J genes are TRBV11-3 and TRBJ2-3, with a tentative D call TRBD2 (6 bases). CDR1 SGHNT and CDR2 YENEEA come from the germline V gene. V was shortened by 3 bases and J by 10 bases, with 20 bases between the two germline ends. The CDR3 runs to 15 residues. CDR3 bases: TGTGCCAGCAGCTTCGGGACTCTCCCTCGAGAGGCGCAGTATTTT. This codes for CASSFGTLPREAQYF.

V usage is TRBV19 and J usage is TRBJ2-5, with 7 bases matching TRBD1. Germline assignment: CDR1 LNHDA and CDR2 SQIVND (reference sequence). The V segment lost 5 bases and the J segment 1 base; nucleotides outside the gene matches: 4. The CDR3 is made up of 14 amino acids. The CDR3 protein is CASSSQGVQETQYF. The DNA for the CDR3 is TGTGCCAGTAGTTCTCAGGGGGTCCAAGAGACCCAGTACTTC.

This CDR3 is CASSKGGETQYF. CDR3 bases: TGTGCCAGCAGCAAAGGTGGGGAGACCCAGTACTTC. This rearrangement joins TRBV7-2 to TRBJ2-5; D unresolved. This CDR3 has 12 amino acids. V lost 5 bases to trimming and J lost 5 bases, with 9 bases between them. From germline, CDR1 is SGHTA and CDR2 FQGNSA.

Only a few counts were recorded for this clone. The V gene is TRBV7-9, the J gene TRBJ2-2; D remains unclear. Germline V gives CDR1 SEHNR, CDR2 FQNEAQ (reference sequence). V shed 4 bases and J shed 0 bases, with 3 bases lying between them. This CDR3 is built from 13 residues. CDR3 nucleotides: TGTGCCAGCAGCTCTTCGAACACCGGGGAGCTGTTTTTT. It yields the protein CASSSSNTGELFF.

V gene TRBV11-2 combines with J gene TRBJ1-3; a weak D match, TRBD1 (5 bases). CDR3 length: 15 amino acids. V dropped 0 bases and J dropped 4 bases, with 10 bases sitting between them. Germline V gene sequence: CDR1 SGHAT, CDR2 FQNNGV. The CDR3 loop is CASSLEPGAGNTIYF. The CDR3 DNA is TGTGCCAGCAGCTTAGAACCTGGGGCCGGAAACACCATATATTTT.

The CDR3 coding sequence is TGCAGCGTTGAAGATCCCGGGAGAGGCTACACCTTC. It codes for CSVEDPGRGYTF. The rearrangement links TRBV29-1 to TRBJ1-2; D remains ambiguous. This CDR3 has 12 residues. Germline V gives CDR1 SQVTM, CDR2 ANQGSEA. Trimming left V 0 bases short and J 8 bases short, with 10 bases between.

In this sample, this clone turned up once. The rearrangement links TRBV7-6 to TRBJ2-7; D is perhaps TRBD1 or TRBD2 (6 bases each). Germline CDR1 is SGHVS and CDR2 is FNYEAQ. The CDR3 totals 13 residues. V dropped 5 bases and J dropped 6 bases, with 14 bases sitting between them. The CDR3 here is CASSPVQGGEQYF. CDR3 DNA sequence: TGTGCCAGCAGCCCCGTACAGGGAGGCGAGCAGTACTTC.

As regards this clone: The sample has other DNA sequences that encode this CDR3 too. V usage is TRBV6-1 and J usage is TRBJ1-3; no definite D call. Looked up from germline, CDR1 is MNHNS and CDR2 is SASEGT. Trimming took 2 bases from V and 0 from J, leaving 5 bases between them. The CDR3 extends over 14 amino acids. CDR3 loop: CASSETGSGNTIYF. CDR3 coding DNA: TGTGCCAGCAGTGAAACCGGCTCTGGAAACACCATATATTTT.

The chain carries TRBV18 and TRBJ1-6, with 7 bases lining up with TRBD1. Per the germline V gene, CDR1 is KGHSH and CDR2 is LQKENI. The CDR3 has 14 residues. The junction had 3 bases not matched to a gene; V was cut back by 3 bases and J by 7 bases. Here the CDR3 reads CASSPGTANSPLHF. The CDR3 coding sequence is TGTGCCAGCTCACCCGGGACAGCAAATTCACCCCTCCACTTT. Complete variable domain (other parts from reference TRBV18 and TRBJ1-6): NAGVMQNPRHLVRRRGQEARLRCSPMKGHSHVYWYRQLPEEGLKFMVYLQKENIIDESGMPKERFSAEFPKEGPSILRIQQVVRGDSAAYFCASSPGTANSPLHFGNGTRLTVT.

This chain joins TRBV15 and TRBJ1-5; D is perhaps TRBD1 (5 bases). Germline CDR1 LNHNV, CDR2 YYDKDF (reference sequence). The CDR3 covers 14 residues. Trimming stripped 0 bases from V and 3 bases from J, with 6 bases between. This CDR3 reads CATSRDRVNQPQHF. CDR3 DNA sequence: TGTGCCACCAGCAGAGACAGGGTCAATCAGCCCCAGCATTTT. Full variable domain (missing parts from reference TRBV15 and TRBJ1-5): DAMVIQNPRYQVTQFGKPVTLSCSQTLNHNVMYWYQQKSSQAPKLLFHYYDKDFNNEADTPDNFQSRRPNTSFCFLDIRSPGLGDTAMYLCATSRDRVNQPQHFGDGTRLSIL.

The chain links TRBV2 to TRBJ2-1; no clear D gene. Per germline, CDR1 SNHLY and CDR2 FYNNEI. CDR3 length: 13 amino acids. V dropped 2 bases and J dropped 12 bases, with 14 bases sitting between them. The CDR3 DNA is TGTGCCAGCAGTGAACGGACCGACCTGCGGCAGTTCTTC. Translating it yields CASSERTDLRQFF.

The rearrangement joins TRBV6-6 to TRBJ1-1; D possibly corresponds to TRBD1 (6 bases). Germline CDR1 is MNHNY and CDR2 is SVGAGI (reference sequence). Between the trimmed V and J ends, which lost 6 bases and 6 bases, there was a span of 11 bases. The CDR3 has 12 amino acids. In DNA form, the CDR3 reads TGTGCCAGCAGCAGGGGCCTCGCTGAAGCTTTCTTT. It encodes CASSRGLAEAFF.

The chain has TRBV7-8 and TRBJ1-4, with D perhaps matching TRBD1 (6 bases). The CDR3 sequence is 15 residues long. Trimming took off 2 bases at V and 7 bases at J, with 14 bases between the two ends. Per the germline V gene, CDR1 is SGHVS and CDR2 is FQNEAQ. CDR3 amino acids: CASSLMPGAREKLFF. CDR3 sequence (DNA): TGTGCCAGCAGCTTAATGCCGGGGGCGCGTGAAAAACTGTTTTTT.

The V and J genes are TRBV5-1 and TRBJ2-7, with D hard to call. V was cut by 3 bases and J by 3 bases, with 10 bases left in between. The CDR3 runs 13 residues. Germline values: CDR1 SGHRS, CDR2 YFSETQ. In DNA, the CDR3 is TGCGCCAGCAGCTCCGAAGGCGGCTACGAGCAGTACTTC. This gives the protein CASSSEGGYEQYF.

This rearrangement joins TRBV5-1 to TRBJ2-5, with TRBD2 matching over 7 bases. V was pared by 5 bases and J by 1 base, with 2 bases of the junction left unmatched. The CDR3 covers 13 residues. Germline V gives CDR1 SGHRS, CDR2 YFSETQ. The CDR3 spells CASRLATQETQYF. As DNA, the CDR3 is TGCGCCAGCAGACTAGCGACCCAAGAGACCCAGTACTTC.

In its sample, this clone was seen a few times. CDR3 sequence (DNA): TGTGCCAGCAGCCCCGGGACGGCTAATGAAAAACTGTTTTTT. Translation gives CASSPGTANEKLFF. V usage is TRBV5-4 and J usage is TRBJ1-4; D might be TRBD1 (5 bases). V lost 4 bases and J 3 bases, leaving 10 bases between the germline ends. The CDR3 sequence is 14 residues long. The V gene's germline CDR1 is SGHNT and CDR2 YYREEE (reference sequence).

This rearrangement joins TRBV4-1 to TRBJ1-3; 7 nucleotides line up with TRBD1. Germline V lookup: CDR1 MGHRA, CDR2 YSYEKL. The CDR3 has 16 amino acids. With 4 bases clipped from V and 0 bases from J, the junction kept 6 bases outside the gene matches. CDR3 protein: CASSPQGVSSGNTIYF. As DNA, the CDR3 is TGCGCCAGCAGCCCCCAGGGGGTAAGCTCTGGAAACACCATATATTTT.

The rearrangement joins TRBV7-3 to TRBJ2-3; 10 nucleotides match TRBD2. The CDR3 runs 15 residues. V lost 5 bases, J lost 9 bases, and 11 bases stayed unmatched. Germline V gives CDR1 SGHTA, CDR2 FQGTGA. The CDR3 loop is CASSPLAGEGITQYF. As DNA, the CDR3 is TGTGCCAGCAGCCCCCTAGCGGGGGAAGGTATCACGCAGTATTTT.

The genes are TRBV5-1 and TRBJ2-3; TRBD1 aligns across 7 bases. V lost 4 bases, J lost 1 base, and 3 bases stayed unmatched. The germline CDR1 and CDR2 sequences are SGHRS and YFSETQ. CDR3 length: 14 residues. The CDR3 coding sequence is TGCGCCAGCAGCCCCCAGGGGGGCACAGATACGCAGTATTTT. It specifies CASSPQGGTDTQYF.

The CDR3, as DNA: TGTGCCTGGAGTGAACAGGGGGGGGGCACAGATACGCAGTATTTT. Encoded protein: CAWSEQGGGTDTQYF. The V and J genes are TRBV30 and TRBJ2-3, with D possibly matching TRBD1 (8 bases). The germline gives CDR1 GTSNPN, CDR2 SVGIG (reference sequence). V lost 1 base, J lost 1 base, and 12 bases lay in between. The CDR3 sequence is 15 residues long.

J is TRBJ1-1 and V is TRBV4-3, with no clear D. The germline V gene encodes CDR1 LGHNA and CDR2 YSLEER. This CDR3 is 19 amino acids long. The ends were cut back, 0 bases at V and 6 bases at J, with 26 bases in the middle. The CDR3, as DNA: TGCGCCAGCAGCCAAGATAGTTCGGCGGCCTGGGCGCCCGGCGCTGAAGCTTTCTTT. This sequence encodes CASSQDSSAAWAPGAEAFF.

V usage is TRBV18 and J usage is TRBJ1-2; 7 positions match TRBD1. The germline gives CDR1 KGHSH, CDR2 LQKENI. This CDR3 has 14 amino acids. J lost 10 bases, V lost 5 bases, and 13 bases had no gene match. The CDR3 sequence is CASSSTGTEFIYTF. In DNA form, the CDR3 reads TGTGCCAGCTCATCTACCGGGACAGAATTCATCTACACCTTC.